These 2 T cell receptor beta chains came from one sample sequenced in a study of blood T cell repertoires in COVID-19. Some clones are missing from TCRdb's copy, which holds only in-frame ones; the method was immunoSEQ multiplex PCR. In the table there are about 40,000 clones, approximately 88% of which are singletons. Sequencing input: peripheral blood. Receptor source: a woman in her sixties or seventies with acute or convalescent COVID-19.

V and J are TRBV6-5 and TRBJ2-2, with D tentatively TRBD2 (7 bases). The CDR3 sequence is 14 residues long. Germline V CDR1 and CDR2: MNHEY, SVGAGI. The germline V and J ends were trimmed by 2 bases and 9 bases, with 13 bases remaining between them. The CDR3 here is CASSYTGGRRELFF. In DNA form, the CDR3 reads TGTGCCAGCAGTTACACGGGGGGCCGCCGGGAGCTGTTTTTT.

The chain recombines TRBV7-9 with TRBJ2-7, with D possibly TRBD1 on 6 matching bases. The germline CDR1 and CDR2 sequences are SEHNR and FQNEAQ (reference sequence). The V end was cut by 5 bases, the J end by 2 bases, with 13 bases between. The CDR3 is made up of 14 amino acids. The CDR3 DNA reads as TGTGCCAGCAGCCCACCGGACAGAACCTACGAGCAGTACGTC. Protein: CASSPPDRTYEQYV.